The rows below give T cell receptor beta chains drawn from one sample of a study of blood T cells in healthy people across ages. Each CDR3 protein gets one entry after TCRdb re-called the 5' RACE reads with MiXCR. Of over 1,500,000 distinct CDR3 sequences in the sample, about two fifths were seen once. Material for sequencing was blood. These TCRs come from a human donor in good health. Each CDR3 is given with its conserved first and last residue. Fields, in order: clone size, V gene, D gene, J gene, CDR3 DNA, CDR3 protein. A D gene is named only where the DNA matches it firmly. Size values are once, few and many counts, or a class for expanded clones, and some rows have none.

>few|TRBV10-3|.|TRBJ2-7
TGTGCCATCAGCCATCAGGGTCACGAGCAGTACTTC
CAISHQGHEQYF
>many|TRBV7-2|.|TRBJ2-5
TGTGCCAGCAGCTTAGTCGGCGGGGAGCAAGAGACCCAGTACTTC
CASSLVGGEQETQYF
>few|TRBV6-2/TRBV6-3|.|TRBJ2-5
TGTGCCAGCAGTTACGACGGGGGCGGAGAGACCCAGTACTTC
CASSYDGGGETQYF
>many|TRBV27|.|TRBJ2-7
TGTGCCAGCAGTTTAGCGGGGCTGACCTACGAGCAGTACTTC
CASSLAGLTYEQYF
>.|TRBV7-2|.|TRBJ2-5
TGTGCCAGCAGCTACCAGGGAGTAGAGACCCAGTACTTC
CASSYQGVETQYF
>few|TRBV24-1|.|TRBJ1-1
TGTGCCACCAGTGATGGGGGGAACACTGAAGCTTTCTTT
CATSDGGNTEAFF
>.|TRBV20-1|.|TRBJ2-7
TGCAGTGCTAGATCGCTATTCCCCTACGAGCAGTACTTC
CSARSLFPYEQYF
>few|TRBV5-6|TRBD1|TRBJ2-6
TGTGCCAGCACCGGACAGGGGGATACCAACGTCCTGACTTTC
CASTGQGDTNVLTF
>many|TRBV28|.|TRBJ2-2
TGTGCCAGCAGTTTACAATGGGACGGGAACACCGGGGAGCTGTTTTTT
CASSLQWDGNTGELFF
>.|TRBV20-1|.|TRBJ2-1
TGCAGTGCCGGGGTATACAAAAACAATGAGCAGTTCTTC
CSAGVYKNNEQFF
>.|TRBV7-2|.|TRBJ1-1
TGTGCCAGCAGCATACCGGCCCTCCTCACTGAAGCTTTCTTT
CASSIPALLTEAFF
>.|TRBV19|.|TRBJ1-5
TGTGCCAGTAGTATAGGAGGCGGGGCCGGGAATCAGCCCCAGCATTTT
CASSIGGGAGNQPQHF
>few|TRBV29-1|.|TRBJ1-1
TGCAGCGCTGGGTTAGGGGATACTGAAGCTTTCTTT
CSAGLGDTEAFF
>few|TRBV6-2/TRBV6-3|.|TRBJ1-2
TGTGCCAGCAGTTGGGTCTATGGCTACACCTTC
CASSWVYGYTF
>.|TRBV6-1|.|TRBJ2-7
TGTGCCAGCAGTCCTCATCCCGCAGGGAAGCACGAGCAGTACTTC
CASSPHPAGKHEQYF
>.|TRBV12-3/TRBV12-4|TRBD1|TRBJ1-5
TGTGCCAGCAGTTTTTTTTTGGGACAGGGCTATCAGCCCCAGCATTTT
CASSFFLGQGYQPQHF
>many|TRBV7-2|.|TRBJ2-3
TGTGCCAGCAGCTTTTCAAGGTCCGATACGCAGTATTTT
CASSFSRSDTQYF
>.|TRBV5-1|.|TRBJ1-1
TGCGCCAGCAGACCGGACAGCATGAACACTGAAGCTTTCTTT
CASRPDSMNTEAFF
>.|TRBV20-1|TRBD1|TRBJ1-4
TGCAGTGCCGAGACAACTCAGGGGGCTGGAGAAAAACTGTTTTTT
CSAETTQGAGEKLFF
>.|TRBV20-1|TRBD2|TRBJ2-2
TGCAGTGCTAGTGGACTCGCTAGCGGCGTTAACACCGGGGAGCTGTTTTTT
CSASGLASGVNTGELFF
>few|TRBV29-1|.|TRBJ1-2
TGCAGCGTCGCCCACTCGTATGGCTACACCTTC
CSVAHSYGYTF
>.|TRBV10-3|.|TRBJ1-3
TGTGCCATCAGTGAGGTTGACAGTAACTCTGGAAACACCATATATTTT
CAISEVDSNSGNTIYF
>.|TRBV27|.|TRBJ2-7
TGTGCCAGCACCGCCGGTTTTCCTCTTTACGAGCAGTACTTC
CASTAGFPLYEQYF
>.|TRBV4-3|TRBD1|TRBJ1-6
TGCGCCAGCAGCCAAGATGGGGGCAGGGGGCCGGAATCCTATAATTCACCCCTCCACTTT
CASSQDGGRGPESYNSPLHF
>.|TRBV11-2|.|TRBJ2-1
TGTGCCAGCAGCTTACTACTATCTCACTACAATGAGCAGTTCTTC
CASSLLLSHYNEQFF
>.|TRBV5-1|.|TRBJ1-2
TGCGCCAGCAGCCTCTTTCCCGAGGATGGCTACACCTTC
CASSLFPEDGYTF
>.|TRBV4-3|TRBD2|TRBJ2-7
TGCGCCAGCAGCCAAGAAAAGTCGGGGAGGGAATACGAGCAGTACTTC
CASSQEKSGREYEQYF
>.|TRBV29-1|.|TRBJ2-5
TGCAGCGTTGAACCCGGGGCAGAGACCCAGTACTTC
CSVEPGAETQYF
>.|TRBV12-3/TRBV12-4|.|TRBJ2-5
TGCGCCAGCAGCTTGGTGGGCGCATTACGAGAGACCCAGTACTTC
CASSLVGALRETQYF
>.|TRBV7-9|.|TRBJ2-5
TGTGCCAGCAGCTCCAAAACCCTACAAGAGACCCAGTACTTC
CASSSKTLQETQYF
>.|TRBV28|.|TRBJ1-4
TGTGCCAGCACCACTCGGGGAGGGCCAACTAATGAAAAACTGTTTTTT
CASTTRGGPTNEKLFF
>.|TRBV6-2/TRBV6-3|TRBD1|TRBJ1-2
TGTGCCAGCAGTAGGACAGGGTTCGGCTACACCTTC
CASSRTGFGYTF
>.|TRBV9|.|TRBJ2-1
TGTGCCAGCAGCGTACTGCAGGGAGGGGGGAATGAGCAGTTCTTC
CASSVLQGGGNEQFF
>.|TRBV7-2|TRBD1|TRBJ2-7
TGTGCCAGCAGCTTCCACCAGGGGGCTGCCTACGAGCAGTACTTC
CASSFHQGAAYEQYF
>few|TRBV7-2|.|TRBJ1-2
TGTGCCAGCAGCGGGGCTCGGGACTATGGCTACACCTTC
CASSGARDYGYTF
>.|TRBV7-2|.|TRBJ2-5
TGTGCCAGCAGCCCGGCCTCAAAGGAGACCCAGTACTTC
CASSPASKETQYF
>.|TRBV19|TRBD1|TRBJ2-1
TGTGCCAGTTGCGCACAGGGGGCGTTGGGGTACAATGAGCAGTTCTTC
CASCAQGALGYNEQFF
>.|TRBV20-1|.|TRBJ1-5
TGCAGTGCTTCAAGGGGCAAAACAGGGAAACATCAGCCCCGGCATTTT
CSASRGKTGKHQPRHF
>.|TRBV3-1|.|TRBJ1-2
TGTGCCAGCAGCCAGCCAGACGGTGACTATGGCTACACCTTC
CASSQPDGDYGYTF
>.|TRBV20-1|.|TRBJ1-1
TGCAGTGCTAGAGATAACGGGAATCACACTGAAGCTTTCTTT
CSARDNGNHTEAFF
>.|TRBV24-1|.|TRBJ2-3
TGTGCCACCAGTGAAGGGAGGGATACGCAGTATTTT
CATSEGRDTQYF
>.|TRBV7-2|TRBD2|TRBJ2-3
TGTGCCAGCAGCGATCAGCGGGGGGCATACACAGATACGCAGTATTTT
CASSDQRGAYTDTQYF
>few|TRBV24-1|.|TRBJ2-3
TGTGCCACCAGTGACCACGGACCGACAGATACGCAGTATTTT
CATSDHGPTDTQYF
>.|TRBV7-9|.|TRBJ2-7
TGTGCCAGCAGCGGAGAAAAAGGGGCACTCCACGAGCAGTACTTC
CASSGEKGALHEQYF
>.|TRBV20-1|.|TRBJ2-5
TGCAGTGCTAGAGACATCGTGACAGCTCAGGAGACCCAGTACTTC
CSARDIVTAQETQYF
>.|TRBV13|.|TRBJ2-7
TGTGCCAGCAGCTTAAACCCGGGGTTCTCCTACGAGCAGTACTTC
CASSLNPGFSYEQYF
>few|TRBV28|.|TRBJ2-6
TGTGCCAGCAGTTTATTCGAGTACTCTGGGGCCAACGTCCTGACTTTC
CASSLFEYSGANVLTF
>once|TRBV27|.|TRBJ2-1
TGTGCCAGCAGTGAAATTGACGGTGGGGAGCAGTTCTTC
CASSEIDGGEQFF
>few|TRBV27|.|TRBJ2-1
TGTGCCAGCCAATCCAACACCTACAATGAGCAGTTCTTC
CASQSNTYNEQFF
>once|TRBV7-2|TRBD2|TRBJ2-1
TGTGCCAGCAGCTTAGCGCCCACAGCGGGGGGGAATTACGAGCAGTTCTTC
CASSLAPTAGGNYEQFF
>.|TRBV19|.|TRBJ2-5
TGTGCCAGTAGGAACGGGGAGGAAGAGACCCAGTACTTC
CASRNGEEETQYF